The 29 T cell receptor beta chains presented below share a single source sample, sequenced in a study of regulatory T cells in long-lasting Graves disease. Time point here: persistent/refractory GD, antithyroid drugs over 5 years with positive TRAb. PBMC RNA was the source of the TCR library. CDR3-region Arm-PCR and iRepertoire HTBI primers produced the TCR beta libraries. From the multiplex PCR reads, TCRdb called clonotypes with MiXCR, one entry per CDR3 protein. The profile shows under 450,000 distinct CDR3 sequences, roughly 20% of them singletons. The input for sequencing was peripheral blood mononuclear cells (PBMCs), taken when the disease was refractory, from a patient treated with antithyroid drugs. The receptors derive from a woman in her thirties or forties with Graves disease.

At least ten counts were recorded for this clonotype. This chain joins TRBV2 and TRBJ1-5, with D unclear. This CDR3 has 13 residues. Trimming cost V 1 base and J 4 bases, with 5 bases left between them. Germline CDR1 reads SNHLY; CDR2 reads FYNNEI. DNA of the CDR3: TGTGCCAGCAGTGAAGACTTTAATCAGCCCCAGCATTTT. As protein: CASSEDFNQPQHF.

V and J are TRBV28 and TRBJ2-2; D might be TRBD1 or TRBD2, each matching 7 bases. CDR3 length: 15 residues. Germline-derived CDR1 and CDR2 are MDHEN and SYDVKM. Trimming left V 7 bases short and J 1 base short, with 13 bases between. In DNA, the CDR3 is TGTGCCAGCAAAGCGGGGACAGAGAACACCGGGGAGCTGTTTTTT. It yields the protein CASKAGTENTGELFF.

The table lists this clonotype with a few counts. V usage is TRBV28 and J usage is TRBJ2-7, with D maybe TRBD2 (6 bases). Germline assignment: CDR1 MDHEN and CDR2 SYDVKM. This CDR3 is built from 16 residues. Trimming removed 6 bases at V and 3 bases at J, with 21 bases between. The CDR3 reads CASSQRDRDFNYEQYF. In DNA, the CDR3 is TGTGCCAGCAGCCAACGAGACCGGGACTTCAACTACGAGCAGTACTTC.

A remark on this clonotype: This may stem from a read error, because a much larger clone lies one nucleotide away. The J gene is TRBJ2-5, the V gene TRBV29-1, with 12 nucleotides matching TRBD2. Per germline, CDR1 SQVTM and CDR2 ANQGSEA. The CDR3 runs 14 residues. The CDR3 bases are TGCAGTACCAGGACTAGCGGGATTTCTGTGACCCGGTACTTC. Protein sequence: CSTRTSGISVTRYF.

Ten or more counts support this clonotype. The rearrangement uses TRBV13 and TRBJ2-7, with D possibly TRBD2 on 5 matching bases. V was shortened by 2 bases and J by 1 base, with 9 bases between the two germline ends. CDR3 length equals 14 residues. The germline V gene has CDR1 PRHDT and CDR2 FYEKMQ (reference sequence). CDR3 residues: CASSLLRGSYEQYF. The CDR3, as DNA: TGTGCCAGCAGCTTACTACGGGGTTCCTACGAGCAGTACTTC. Combining the CDR3 with reference TRBV13 and TRBJ2-7 gives the whole variable domain AAGVIQSPRHLIKEKRETATLKCYPIPRHDTVYWYQQGPGQDPQFLISFYEKMQSDKGSIPDRFSAQQFSDYHSELNMSSLELGDSALYFCASSLLRGSYEQYFGPGTRLTVT.

This clonotype was detected many times. The chain couples TRBV6-1 to TRBJ2-7; TRBD2 aligns across 7 bases. This CDR3 spans 17 amino acids. With V trimmed by 7 bases and J by 4 bases, 19 bases remained unmatched. The germline CDR1 and CDR2 sequences are MNHNS and SASEGT. CDR3 DNA: TGTGCCAGCACTATTCTAGCGGTAACCTCATCCCCTTACGAGCAGTACTTC. This gives the protein CASTILAVTSSPYEQYF.

This clonotype was found many times. The rearrangement uses TRBV5-5 and TRBJ2-2; perhaps TRBD1 as D (6 bases). The CDR3 runs 15 residues. Germline lookup yields CDR1 SGHKS and CDR2 YYEKEE (reference sequence). V lost 4 bases and J lost 1, with 11 bases in between. The CDR3 protein is CASSPRTENTGELFF. DNA of the CDR3: TGTGCCAGCAGCCCAAGGACAGAGAACACCGGGGAGCTGTTTTTT.

This clonotype was seen repeatedly, ten times or more. This chain links TRBV7-6 with TRBJ2-5, with D possibly matching TRBD1 (6 bases). This CDR3 region has 17 residues. Germline V lookup: CDR1 SGHVS, CDR2 FNYEAQ. V was pared by 5 bases and J by 4 bases, with 23 bases between. CDR3 sequence: CASSPPGGRGHRETQYF. The DNA of the CDR3 is TGTGCCAGCAGCCCCCCTGGGGGCCGAGGACATCGAGAGACCCAGTACTTC. Complete variable domain (other parts from reference TRBV7-6 and TRBJ2-5): GAGVSQSPRYKVTKRGQDVALRCDPISGHVSLYWYRQALGQGPEFLTYFNYEAQQDKSGLPNDRFSAERPEGSISTLTIQRTEQRDSAMYRCASSPPGGRGHRETQYFGPGTRLLVL.

The chain couples TRBV3-1 to TRBJ2-7; D ambiguous. The germline V gene has CDR1 LGHDT and CDR2 YNNKEL (reference sequence). The CDR3 sequence is 14 residues long. Trimming pared 1 base from V and 3 bases from J, leaving 10 bases between. The DNA for the CDR3 is TGTGCCAGCAGCCAAGGATACGAGTTCTACGAGCAGTACTTC. It is translated as CASSQGYEFYEQYF.

This clonotype was found a few times. The chain couples TRBV2 to TRBJ2-2; 8 nucleotides agree with TRBD2. The length of the CDR3 is 13 residues. V gave up 9 bases and J gave up 6 bases; unmatched junction bases: 6. Germline V gene sequence: CDR1 SNHLY, CDR2 FYNNEI. The CDR3 DNA is TGTGCCAGAGGAGCGGGAGCGGCCGGGGAGCTGTTTTTT. Translating it yields CARGAGAAGELFF.

Ten or more counts support this clonotype. The J gene is TRBJ1-1, the V gene TRBV12-3 or TRBV12-4; D not certain. The CDR3 is 13 residues long. The CDR3 coding sequence is TGTGTCTCAGCGGGCACGCCGGGGACTGAAGCTTTCTTT. Translating it yields CVSAGTPGTEAFF.

V gene TRBV9 combines with J gene TRBJ1-1; 7 bases map to TRBD1. Germline values: CDR1 SGDLS, CDR2 YYNGEE. With 4 bases clipped from V and 0 bases from J, the junction kept 12 bases outside the gene matches. The CDR3 is 17 residues long. The CDR3: CASSQFDRVRMNTEAFF. In DNA, the CDR3 is TGTGCCAGCAGCCAATTCGACAGGGTAAGGATGAACACTGAAGCTTTCTTT.

The V and J genes are TRBV28 and TRBJ2-7; 12 bases agree with TRBD2. This CDR3 comprises 16 residues. Per the germline V gene, CDR1 is MDHEN and CDR2 is SYDVKM. V dropped 10 bases and J dropped 1; count of bases not matched to a gene: 11. In nucleotides, the CDR3 is TGTGCCACCGTGGGGCTAGCGGGAGGGCGGTCCTACGAGCAGTACTTC. Translated, it gives CATVGLAGGRSYEQYF.

This chain connects TRBV6-1 to TRBJ2-1, with TRBD2 identical over 7 bases. This CDR3 is built from 14 residues. The germline V gene has CDR1 MNHNS and CDR2 SASEGT. Trimming at V came to 8 bases and at J to 8 bases, leaving 12 bases not matched to a gene. Written as DNA, the CDR3 is TGTGCCAGCTCTGGCGGGAGACTGCCCTATGAGCAGTTCTTC. It translates to CASSGGRLPYEQFF.

This clonotype was recorded at least ten times. V is TRBV12-3 or TRBV12-4 and J is TRBJ2-7; 9 nucleotides line up with TRBD1. J was trimmed by 6 bases and V by 6 bases; bases with no gene match: 9. The CDR3 totals 14 residues. CDR3: CASRKLGQGSEQYF. In nucleotides, the CDR3 is TGTGCCAGCAGGAAGTTGGGACAGGGCTCCGAGCAGTACTTC.

This clonotype was detected many times. The genes are TRBV28 and TRBJ2-5; 9 positions match TRBD1. The germline V gene encodes CDR1 MDHEN and CDR2 SYDVKM. The V segment lost 10 bases and the J segment 2 bases; nucleotides outside the gene matches: 5. The CDR3 is 13 amino acids. CDR3 sequence reads: CATVGQGQETQYF. CDR3 DNA sequence: TGTGCCACCGTGGGACAGGGACAAGAGACCCAGTACTTC.

The chain recombines TRBV29-1 with TRBJ2-7, with D possibly TRBD2 on 5 matching bases. Trimming left V 6 bases short and J 7 bases short, with 19 bases between. Germline V gives CDR1 SQVTM, CDR2 ANQGSEA. This CDR3 region has 13 residues. The CDR3 loop reads CSVLEDSGREQYF. DNA of the CDR3: TGCAGCGTACTAGAGGATTCCGGACGGGAGCAGTACTTC.

At least ten counts were recorded for this clonotype. The gene calls are TRBV2 and TRBJ1-4, with D unclear. V was cut by 7 bases and J by 8 bases, with 8 bases left in between. CDR1 is SNHLY and CDR2 is FYNNEI in the germline V gene. The CDR3 is 11 residues long. The CDR3 region has the DNA TGTGCCAGCAATTTGGGGGAAAAACTGTTTTTT. Its protein product is CASNLGEKLFF. Based on the CDR3 plus reference TRBV2 and TRBJ1-4, the full variable domain is EPEVTQTPSHQVTQMGQEVILRCVPISNHLYFYWYRQILGQKVEFLVSFYNNEISEKSEIFDDQFSVERPDGSNFTLKIRSTKLEDSAMYFCASNLGEKLFFGSGTQLSVL.

This clonotype has at least ten counts. V and J are TRBV20-1 and TRBJ2-2; D call uncertain. V lost 6 bases and J lost 5, with 10 bases in between. The CDR3 covers 12 residues. Germline CDR1 DFQATT, CDR2 SNEGSKA (reference sequence). The CDR3 spells CSAIRVTGELFF. CDR3 DNA: TGCAGTGCCATCCGAGTAACCGGGGAGCTGTTTTTT.

The chain uses TRBV12-3 or TRBV12-4 and TRBJ2-7; the D is unclear. The CDR3 runs to 15 residues. V lost 6 bases, J lost 3 bases, and 18 bases lay in between. The DNA for the CDR3 is TGTGCCAGCAGCCAAGCTTCATACGACGGCTACGAGCAGTACTTC. Translation: CASSQASYDGYEQYF.

This chain links TRBV5-8 with TRBJ1-1, with a weak D call TRBD1 (5 bases). The V end was cut by 4 bases, the J end by 8 bases, with 18 bases between. The germline V gene has CDR1 SGHTS and CDR2 YDEGEE. The CDR3 contains 14 residues. As DNA, the CDR3 is TGTGCCAGCAGCGCGGCGGGACTTCCCTTGGAAGCTTTCTTT. Translation: CASSAAGLPLEAFF.

The chain recombines TRBV4-1 with TRBJ1-1; tentative D call: TRBD1 (6 bases). Germline V gene lookup returns CDR1 MGHRA and CDR2 YSYEKL. V gave up 3 bases and J gave up 3 bases, with 14 bases separating them. The CDR3 covers 15 residues. In DNA form, the CDR3 reads TGCGCCAGCAGCCACCTGGGGGGCAGGTACACTGAAGCTTTCTTT. It yields the protein CASSHLGGRYTEAFF.

The rearrangement links TRBV25-1 to TRBJ2-7; the match to TRBD1 covers 9 bases. The length of the CDR3 is 14 residues. Unmatched junction bases numbered 12, after V lost 8 bases and J lost 7 bases. The germline gives CDR1 MGHDK, CDR2 SYGVNS. The CDR3 reads CASSSPGTGFEQYF. DNA of the CDR3: TGTGCCAGCTCATCCCCCGGGACAGGGTTTGAGCAGTACTTC.

The rearrangement joins TRBV19 to TRBJ1-5; the D is unclear. The CDR3 length is 11 residues. Germline lookup yields CDR1 LNHDA and CDR2 SQIVND (reference sequence). With 3 bases removed from V and 11 bases from J, the gap between germline ends came to 8 bases. The CDR3 protein is CASSMAESQHF. CDR3 DNA: TGTGCCAGTAGTATGGCGGAGTCCCAGCATTTT.

This clonotype was seen at least ten times. The chain employs TRBV20-1 and TRBJ2-5; 10 positions match TRBD2. Losses at the gene ends were 0 bases for V and 2 bases for J; bases not matched to a gene: 6. CDR3 length: 16 residues. The germline gives CDR1 DFQATT, CDR2 SNEGSKA (reference sequence). The CDR3 nucleotides read TGCAGTGCTAGAGATGCCCTAGCGGGAGAGCAAGAGACCCAGTACTTC. This codes for CSARDALAGEQETQYF.

On this clonotype: The junction departs from germline at one end; a sequencing error may be responsible. The chain combines TRBV7-9 with TRBJ1-1, with D possibly matching TRBD1 (5 bases). Looked up from germline, CDR1 is SEHNR and CDR2 is FQNEAQ (reference sequence). CDR3 length: 11 residues. CDR3 in DNA: TGTGCCAGCAGCTCGGACACGGAAGCTTTCTTT. Translating it yields CASSSDTEAFF. Full variable domain (outside the CDR3, taken from reference TRBV7-9 and TRBJ1-1): DTGVSQNPRHKITKRGQNVTFRCDPISEHNRLYWYRQTLGQGPEFLTYFQNEAQLEKSRLLSDRFSAERPKGSFSTLEIQRTEQGDSAMYLCASSSDTEAFFGQGTRLTVV.

This clonotype was observed many times. The chain employs TRBV2 and TRBJ2-2; 12 bases agree with TRBD2. The CDR3 extends over 16 amino acids. Germline CDR1 and CDR2: SNHLY and FYNNEI. V lost 6 bases, J lost 4 bases, and 6 bases stayed unmatched. The DNA for the CDR3 is TGTGCCAGCAGACAGAGGACTAGCGGGACCACCGGGGAGCTGTTTTTT. It codes for CASRQRTSGTTGELFF.

Concerning this clonotype: Given a much more abundant clone one base away, this may be a read error. It is likely a read error, because the conserved phenylalanine at the end of the CDR3 is missing. The genes are TRBV12-3 or TRBV12-4 and TRBJ1-2; 7 bases are a match to TRBD1. J was trimmed by 4 bases and V by 7 bases; bases with no gene match: 3. This CDR3 spans 12 amino acids. CDR3 DNA sequence: TGTGCCAGCACCAACAGGGGCTATGGCTACACCCTC. It encodes CASTNRGYGYTL.

This clonotype was counted many times. The chain is built from TRBV12-3 or TRBV12-4 and TRBJ1-2, with TRBD1 matching over 10 bases. Unmatched junction bases numbered 9, after V lost 5 bases and J lost 6 bases. This CDR3 comprises 15 residues. The CDR3 loop is CASSPMRTGGHGYTF. The CDR3 coding sequence is TGTGCCAGCAGTCCTATGAGGACAGGGGGGCATGGCTACACCTTC.